One and the same sample provided the 27 T cell receptor beta chains below, sequenced in a study of cytomegalovirus exposure and HLA in healthy donors. Primers for the PCR totalled 60 Vbeta and 13 Jbeta. Assay used: immunoSEQ multiplex PCR; TCRdb lists only in-frame clones, some missing. The sample carries approximately 97,000 clones, over 60% recorded once. Specimen: PBMCs. The receptor set was obtained from a male donor in good health and CMV-seropositive.

As regards this clone: At one boundary the junction diverges from the germline segment, which might be a read error. The rearrangement uses TRBV7-2 and TRBJ2-6, with 8 bases aligning to TRBD1. The germline gives CDR1 SGHTA, CDR2 FQGNSA. The CDR3 covers 17 residues. CDR3 nucleotides: TGTGCCAGCAGCAAGGTGGGGGACAGGACTGGGGCCAACGGCCTGACTTTC. As protein: CASSKVGDRTGANGLTF.

The gene calls are TRBV11-3 and TRBJ1-1; 8 nucleotides align to TRBD1. V dropped 4 bases and J dropped 7; count of bases not matched to a gene: 17. The length of the CDR3 is 17 residues. Germline values: CDR1 SGHNT, CDR2 YENEEA. This CDR3 is CASSSSHGTGTEDEAFF. The CDR3 DNA is TGTGCCAGCAGCTCGAGCCACGGGACAGGTACCGAAGATGAAGCTTTCTTT.

This clone was detected only once. V is TRBV5-1 and J is TRBJ2-1; 7 positions agree with TRBD2. The CDR3 runs to 15 residues. V gave up 0 bases and J gave up 7 bases; unmatched junction bases: 7. Germline assignment: CDR1 SGHRS and CDR2 YFSETQ. The chain's CDR3 is CASSLASGPGNEQFF. Here the CDR3 DNA reads TGCGCCAGCAGCTTGGCTAGCGGTCCGGGTAATGAGCAGTTCTTC.

The chain recombines TRBV7-3 with TRBJ2-7, with D possibly being TRBD1 (5 bases). Trimming shortened V by 5 bases and J by 3 bases, and 11 bases separated the two germline ends. CDR3 size: 13 residues. Germline CDR1 SGHTA, CDR2 FQGTGA. The CDR3 DNA follows: TGTGCCAGCAGCCCAGGGCAGGGCTACGAGCAGTACTTC. The encoded protein is CASSPGQGYEQYF.

The chain links TRBV23-1 to TRBJ1-1; 9 bases map to TRBD1. TRBV23-1 is recorded as an ORF, its role being uncertain. V lost 8 bases and J lost 3; bases outside the gene matches: 10. CDR3 length equals 15 residues. The CDR3, as DNA: TGCGCCAGCCCGAGGGACAGGGTGGAGGACACTGAAGCTTTCTTT. This encodes CASPRDRVEDTEAFF.

Only a few counts were recorded for this clone. This chain links TRBV5-1 with TRBJ2-7; 10 bases agree with TRBD2. This CDR3 has 15 amino acids. From germline, CDR1 is SGHRS and CDR2 YFSETQ. The ends lost 6 bases at V and 7 bases at J; junction bases unmatched: 13. The CDR3 coding sequence is TGCGCCAGCACCCAAAGCGGGAGGGGGTTGGGAGAGCAGTACTTC. This encodes CASTQSGRGLGEQYF.

CDR3 sequence reads: CASSLVVTDEQYF. CDR3 DNA sequence: TGTGCCAGCAGCTTAGTGGTGACAGATGAGCAGTACTTC. The gene calls are TRBV11-2 and TRBJ2-7, with D perhaps matching TRBD1 (5 bases). The V gene's germline CDR1 is SGHAT and CDR2 FQNNGV. This CDR3 is built from 13 residues. V was cut by 1 base and J by 7 bases, with 11 bases left in between.

This clone was recorded only once. The chain combines TRBV6-5 with TRBJ1-4; D not resolved. Between the trimmed V and J ends, which lost 8 bases and 0 bases, there was a span of 10 bases. The germline CDR1 and CDR2 sequences are MNHEY and SVGAGI. The CDR3 length is 14 residues. The CDR3 DNA is TGTGCCAGCCGCGGGGTTTCAACTAATGAAAAACTGTTTTTT. Translating it yields CASRGVSTNEKLFF.

This rearrangement joins TRBV7-7 to TRBJ2-5; 8 nucleotides line up with TRBD1. CDR3 length: 16 amino acids. V gave up 5 bases and J gave up 5 bases; unmatched junction bases: 13. Germline-derived CDR1 and CDR2 are SSHAT and FNYEAQ (reference sequence). Written as DNA, the CDR3 is TGTGCCAGCAGCACATTCGGGACAGGCAGAGACGAGACCCAGTACTTC. It encodes CASSTFGTGRDETQYF.

The chain recombines TRBV7-2 with TRBJ1-2; weak D call: TRBD1 (6 bases). The V gene lost 2 bases and the J gene lost 0 bases, with 10 bases spanning the gap. Germline V gene data show CDR1 as SGHTA and CDR2 as FQGNSA. The CDR3 is made up of 15 amino acids. CDR3 sequence (DNA): TGTGCCAGCAGCTTAAGGGGGACATCTAACTATGGCTACACCTTC. It encodes CASSLRGTSNYGYTF.

The table lists this clone with a count of one. The J gene is TRBJ2-3, the V gene TRBV10-1, with TRBD2 matching over 9 bases. Per germline, CDR1 WNHNN and CDR2 SYGVQD (reference sequence). Unmatched junction bases numbered 5, after V lost 4 bases and J lost 3 bases. This CDR3 is 15 amino acids long. The CDR3 DNA follows: TGCGCCAGCAGTGGAGAGCGGGAGGAAACAGATACGCAGTATTTT. Its translation: CASSGEREETDTQYF.

CDR3 residues: CASTQVRECGTDTQYF. CDR3 sequence (DNA): TGTGCCAGTACTCAAGTGCGGGAGTGTGGGACAGATACGCAGTATTTT. The gene calls are TRBV19 and TRBJ2-3; the match to TRBD2 covers 7 bases. Looked up from germline, CDR1 is LNHDA and CDR2 is SQIVND (reference sequence). The CDR3 covers 16 residues. The J segment lost 3 bases and the V segment lost 7 bases, leaving 13 bases of the junction unmatched.

The rearrangement links TRBV5-1 to TRBJ2-1, with 9 bases that match TRBD1. CDR3 size: 13 residues. The ends lost 4 bases at V and 8 bases at J; junction bases unmatched: 4. The germline CDR1 and CDR2 sequences are SGHRS and YFSETQ. The chain's CDR3 is CASSLGQGYEQFF. In nucleotides, the CDR3 is TGCGCCAGCAGCCTGGGACAGGGCTATGAGCAGTTCTTC.

The rearrangement links TRBV29-1 to TRBJ2-3; D is undetermined. CDR3 length: 14 residues. The V gene lost 6 bases and the J gene lost 1 base, with 14 bases spanning the gap. Germline V gene data show CDR1 as SQVTM and CDR2 as ANQGSEA. The CDR3 region is CSVRRLAGTDTQYF. For the CDR3, the DNA is TGCAGCGTCCGTAGATTAGCAGGCACAGATACGCAGTATTTT.

V usage is TRBV18 and J usage is TRBJ2-3; 12 nucleotides align to TRBD2. This CDR3 has 19 amino acids. The V gene end was trimmed by 4 bases and the J gene end by 4 bases; junction bases not matched to a gene: 15. Germline V gene data show CDR1 as KGHSH and CDR2 as LQKENI. CDR3 protein: CASSQPRTSGARGSDTQYF. In nucleotides, the CDR3 is TGTGCCAGCTCACAACCGCGGACTAGCGGGGCCCGCGGTTCAGATACGCAGTATTTT.

This clone was counted between two and nine times. The chain links TRBV7-9 to TRBJ2-7; 11 bases agree with TRBD2. CDR3 length equals 16 residues. Germline loops: CDR1 SEHNR, CDR2 FQNEAQ (reference sequence). V trimming: 4 bases; J trimming: 2 bases; junction bases outside the gene matches: 7. This CDR3 reads CASSSPGLADAYEQYF. DNA of the CDR3: TGTGCCAGCAGCTCACCGGGACTAGCGGATGCCTACGAGCAGTACTTC.

This rearrangement joins TRBV4-3 to TRBJ2-3; 7 bases fit TRBD2. Germline values: CDR1 LGHNA, CDR2 YSLEER. This CDR3 is 15 amino acids long. The V gene end was trimmed by 1 base and the J gene end by 2 bases; junction bases not matched to a gene: 3. DNA of the CDR3: TGCGCCAGCAGCCAAGGGGGGGGAACCACAGATACGCAGTATTTT. As protein: CASSQGGGTTDTQYF.

This chain uses TRBV7-6 with TRBJ2-2; 8 bases align to TRBD2. Germline values: CDR1 SGHVS, CDR2 FNYEAQ. The CDR3 length is 15 residues. V dropped 2 bases and J dropped 1; count of bases not matched to a gene: 0. This CDR3 is CASSLTSGNTGELFF. Here the CDR3 DNA reads TGTGCCAGCAGCTTAACTAGCGGGAACACCGGGGAGCTGTTTTTT. The whole variable domain, remainder taken from reference TRBV7-6 and TRBJ2-2, is GAGVSQSPRYKVTKRGQDVALRCDPISGHVSLYWYRQALGQGPEFLTYFNYEAQQDKSGLPNDRFSAERPEGSISTLTIQRTEQRDSAMYRCASSLTSGNTGELFFGEGSRLTVL.

V is TRBV27 and J is TRBJ2-7, with D hard to call. Germline V CDR1 and CDR2: MNHEY, SMNVEV (reference sequence). The CDR3 is 15 residues long. Between the trimmed V and J ends, which lost 5 bases and 0 bases, there was a span of 14 bases. CDR3 protein: CASSPEWANSYEQYF. CDR3 DNA sequence: TGTGCCAGCAGTCCCGAGTGGGCGAACTCCTACGAGCAGTACTTC.

V gene TRBV6-6 combines with J gene TRBJ1-5; D uncertain. Trimming took 6 bases from V and 3 from J, leaving 6 bases between them. The CDR3 sequence is 12 residues long. From germline, CDR1 is MNHNY and CDR2 SVGAGI (reference sequence). The CDR3 DNA follows: TGTGCCAGCAGACAAGACAATCAGCCCCAGCATTTT. Translated, it gives CASRQDNQPQHF.

The chain has TRBV28 and TRBJ2-2; TRBD2 might be the D (6 bases). V lost 5 bases, J lost 3 bases, and 10 bases lay in between. The CDR3 loop spans 14 amino acids. The germline V gene has CDR1 MDHEN and CDR2 SYDVKM. CDR3 DNA: TGTGCCAGCAGTAGGAGGGGTGACACCGGGGAGCTGTTTTTT. Residues: CASSRRGDTGELFF.

This clone appeared once. This rearrangement joins TRBV7-3 to TRBJ2-5, with 7 bases identical to TRBD1. CDR1 is SGHTA and CDR2 is FQGTGA in the germline V gene. Trimming cost V 4 bases and J 11 bases; bases outside gene matches: 13. The length of the CDR3 is 14 residues. Written as DNA, the CDR3 is TGTGCCAGCAGCTCGAGACAGGGATTGAGGGAGCAGTACTTC. It translates to CASSSRQGLREQYF.

The V gene is TRBV6-6, the J gene TRBJ1-5; D call uncertain. This CDR3 spans 16 amino acids. Germline V gene lookup returns CDR1 MNHNY and CDR2 SVGAGI (reference sequence). Trimming shortened V by 0 bases and J by 2 bases, and 11 bases separated the two germline ends. The CDR3 bases are TGTGCCAGCAGTTACTCGTCGGTTGTGGGCAATCAGCCCCAGCATTTT. This sequence encodes CASSYSSVVGNQPQHF.

The V call is TRBV6-5, the J call TRBJ2-7, with D possibly being TRBD2 (5 bases). Germline loops: CDR1 MNHEY, CDR2 SVGAGI. Trimming pared 6 bases from V and 6 bases from J, leaving 15 bases between. The CDR3 runs to 13 residues. The CDR3 sequence: CASSPIIGSEQYF. The CDR3 bases are TGTGCCAGCAGCCCCATTATAGGGAGCGAGCAGTACTTC.

V gene TRBV4-3 combines with J gene TRBJ2-5, with 7 nucleotides matching TRBD1. This CDR3 is built from 15 residues. V shed 4 bases, J shed 5 bases, and the junction held 10 bases outside the gene matches. Germline CDR1 is LGHNA and CDR2 is YSLEER. The CDR3 DNA reads TGCGCCAGCAGCCCCACCCCGGCCAGGGGGGAGACCCAGTACTTC. Protein product: CASSPTPARGETQYF.

J is TRBJ2-7 and V is TRBV6-5; 11 bases match TRBD1. Trimming cost V 6 bases and J 0 bases; bases outside gene matches: 4. The CDR3 covers 15 residues. Germline CDR1 MNHEY, CDR2 SVGAGI. The DNA of the CDR3 is TGTGCCAGCAGGACGGGACAGGGGGGCTCCTACGAGCAGTACTTC. The encoded protein is CASRTGQGGSYEQYF.

This clone was counted once. This rearrangement joins TRBV14 to TRBJ1-3, with D unclear. The CDR3 totals 14 residues. Trimming pared 4 bases from V and 0 bases from J, leaving 7 bases between. Germline V gene lookup returns CDR1 SGHDN and CDR2 FVKESK. In nucleotides, the CDR3 is TGTGCCAGCAGCCGCCCCAGCTCTGGAAACACCATATATTTT. Encoded protein: CASSRPSSGNTIYF.